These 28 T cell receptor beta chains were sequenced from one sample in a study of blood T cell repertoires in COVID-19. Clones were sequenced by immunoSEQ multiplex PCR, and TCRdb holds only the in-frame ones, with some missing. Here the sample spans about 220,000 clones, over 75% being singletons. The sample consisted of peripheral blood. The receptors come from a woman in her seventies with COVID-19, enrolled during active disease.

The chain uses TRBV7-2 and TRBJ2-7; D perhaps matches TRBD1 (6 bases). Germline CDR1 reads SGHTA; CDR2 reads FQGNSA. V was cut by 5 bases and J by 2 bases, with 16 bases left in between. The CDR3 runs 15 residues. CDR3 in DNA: TGTGCCAGCAGCACCCGAACAGGGTCGGCCTACGAGCAGTACTTC. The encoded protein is CASSTRTGSAYEQYF.

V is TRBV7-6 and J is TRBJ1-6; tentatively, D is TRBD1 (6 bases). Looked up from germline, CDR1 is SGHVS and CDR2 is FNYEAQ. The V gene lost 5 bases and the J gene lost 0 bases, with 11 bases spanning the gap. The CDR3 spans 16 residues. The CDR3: CASSRQVSSYNSPLHF. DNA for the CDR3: TGTGCCAGCAGCCGACAGGTTAGCTCCTATAATTCACCCCTCCACTTT.

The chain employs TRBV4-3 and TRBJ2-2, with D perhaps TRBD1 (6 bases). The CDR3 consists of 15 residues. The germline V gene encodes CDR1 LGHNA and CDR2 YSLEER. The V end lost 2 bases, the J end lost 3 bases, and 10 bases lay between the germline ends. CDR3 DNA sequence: TGCGCCAGCAGCCAATCGCCAGGGGACACCGGGGAGCTGTTTTTT. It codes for CASSQSPGDTGELFF.

CDR3 region: CASSLSTGTNYGYTF. As DNA, the CDR3 is TGTGCCAGCAGCTTATCAACAGGGACTAACTATGGCTACACCTTC. The gene calls are TRBV7-9 and TRBJ1-2, with TRBD1 as a possible D gene (6 bases). The CDR3 has 15 residues. Looked up from germline, CDR1 is SEHNR and CDR2 is FQNEAQ (reference sequence). V was trimmed by 2 bases and J by 0 bases, leaving 10 bases between them.

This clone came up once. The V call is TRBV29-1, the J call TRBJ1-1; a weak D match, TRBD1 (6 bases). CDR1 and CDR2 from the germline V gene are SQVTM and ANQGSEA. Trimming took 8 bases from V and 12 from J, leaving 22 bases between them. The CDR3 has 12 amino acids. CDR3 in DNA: TGCAGCTGTAACCGCCCAGGGGTACTGCCTTTCTTT. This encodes CSCNRPGVLPFF.

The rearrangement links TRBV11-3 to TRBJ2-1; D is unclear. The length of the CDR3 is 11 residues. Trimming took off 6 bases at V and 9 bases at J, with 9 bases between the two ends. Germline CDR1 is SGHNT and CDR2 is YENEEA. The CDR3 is CASSQASEQFF. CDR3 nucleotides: TGTGCCAGCAGTCAAGCGAGTGAGCAGTTCTTC. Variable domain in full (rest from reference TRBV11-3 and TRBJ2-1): EAGVVQSPRYKIIEKKQPVAFWCNPISGHNTLYWYLQNLGQGPELLIRYENEEAVDDSQLPKDRFSAERLKGVDSTLKIQPAELGDSAVYLCASSQASEQFFGPGTRLTVL.

This CDR3 reads CAAADRASEDGYTF. CDR3 DNA sequence: TGCGCCGCCGCGGACAGGGCTTCTGAGGATGGCTACACCTTC. V is TRBV4-3 and J is TRBJ1-2, with 8 nucleotides matching TRBD1. The germline CDR1 and CDR2 sequences are LGHNA and YSLEER. V shed 11 bases, J shed 6 bases, and the junction held 14 bases outside the gene matches. This CDR3 comprises 14 residues.

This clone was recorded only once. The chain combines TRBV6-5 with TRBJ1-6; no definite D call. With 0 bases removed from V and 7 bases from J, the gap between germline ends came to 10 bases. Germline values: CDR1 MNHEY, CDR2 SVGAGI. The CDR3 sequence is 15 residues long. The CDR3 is CASSYSRETNSPLHF. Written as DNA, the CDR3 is TGTGCCAGCAGTTACTCGAGGGAAACCAATTCACCCCTCCACTTT.

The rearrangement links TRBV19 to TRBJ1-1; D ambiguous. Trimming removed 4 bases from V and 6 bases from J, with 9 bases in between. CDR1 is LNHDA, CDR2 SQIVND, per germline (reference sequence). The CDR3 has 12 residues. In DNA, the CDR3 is TGTGCCAGTAGTAATACAAATTCTGAAGCTTTCTTT. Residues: CASSNTNSEAFF.

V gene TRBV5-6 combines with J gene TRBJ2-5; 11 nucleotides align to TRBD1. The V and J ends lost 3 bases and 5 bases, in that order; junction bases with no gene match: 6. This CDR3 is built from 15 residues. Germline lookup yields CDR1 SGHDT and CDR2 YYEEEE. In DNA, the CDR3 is TGTGCCAGCAGCTGGGGGACAGGGGGACGGGAGACCCAGTACTTC. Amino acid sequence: CASSWGTGGRETQYF.

The chain's CDR3 is CASSPRSGLDTQYF. CDR3 nucleotides: TGTGCCAGCAGCCCTAGATCGGGGTTGGATACGCAGTATTTT. This chain links TRBV7-9 with TRBJ2-3; weak D call: TRBD2 (5 bases). V was shortened by 5 bases and J by 6 bases, with 15 bases between the two germline ends. This CDR3 region has 14 residues. The germline V gene has CDR1 SEHNR and CDR2 FQNEAQ (reference sequence).

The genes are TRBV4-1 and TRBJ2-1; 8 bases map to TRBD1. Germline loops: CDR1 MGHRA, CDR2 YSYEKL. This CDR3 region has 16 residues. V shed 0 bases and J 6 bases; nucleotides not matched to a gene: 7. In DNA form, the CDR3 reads TGCGCCAGCAGCCAAGACCCCGGACAGGGTTTCAATGAGCAGTTCTTC. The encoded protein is CASSQDPGQGFNEQFF.

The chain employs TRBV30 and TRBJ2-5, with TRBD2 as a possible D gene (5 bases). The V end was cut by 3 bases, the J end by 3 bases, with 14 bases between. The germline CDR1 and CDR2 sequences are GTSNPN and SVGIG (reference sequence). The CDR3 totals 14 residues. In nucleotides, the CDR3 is TGTGCCTGGAGACGAGGGATCTTCGAAGAGACCCAGTACTTC. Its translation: CAWRRGIFEETQYF.

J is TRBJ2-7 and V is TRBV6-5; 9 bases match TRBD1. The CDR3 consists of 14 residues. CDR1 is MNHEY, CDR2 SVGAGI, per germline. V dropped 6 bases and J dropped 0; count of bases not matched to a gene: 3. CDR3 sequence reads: CASRGTGSSYEQYF. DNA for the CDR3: TGTGCCAGCAGGGGGACAGGGAGCTCCTACGAGCAGTACTTC.

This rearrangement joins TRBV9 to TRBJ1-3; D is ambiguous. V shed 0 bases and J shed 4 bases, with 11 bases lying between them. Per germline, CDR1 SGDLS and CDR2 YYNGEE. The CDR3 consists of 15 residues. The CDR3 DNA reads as TGTGCCAGCAGCGTAGGTCTAGCCGAGGGAAACACCATATATTTT. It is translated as CASSVGLAEGNTIYF.

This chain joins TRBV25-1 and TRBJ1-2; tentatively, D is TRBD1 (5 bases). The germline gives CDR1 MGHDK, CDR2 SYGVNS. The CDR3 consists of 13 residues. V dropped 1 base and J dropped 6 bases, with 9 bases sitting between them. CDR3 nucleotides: TGTGCCAGCAGTGAATTAGGGGCTGATGGCTACACCTTC. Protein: CASSELGADGYTF.

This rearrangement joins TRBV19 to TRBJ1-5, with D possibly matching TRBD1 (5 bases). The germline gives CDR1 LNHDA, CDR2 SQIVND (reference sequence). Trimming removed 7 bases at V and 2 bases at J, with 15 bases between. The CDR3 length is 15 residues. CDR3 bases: TGTGCCAGTAATGTGGGCAGGGCAGGCAATCAGCCCCAGCATTTT. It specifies CASNVGRAGNQPQHF.

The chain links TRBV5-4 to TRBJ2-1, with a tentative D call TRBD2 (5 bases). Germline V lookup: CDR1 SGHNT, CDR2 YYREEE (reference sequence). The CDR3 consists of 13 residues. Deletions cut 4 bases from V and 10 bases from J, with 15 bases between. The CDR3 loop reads CASSPASWEEQFF. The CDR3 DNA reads TGTGCCAGCAGCCCCGCTAGCTGGGAAGAGCAGTTCTTC.

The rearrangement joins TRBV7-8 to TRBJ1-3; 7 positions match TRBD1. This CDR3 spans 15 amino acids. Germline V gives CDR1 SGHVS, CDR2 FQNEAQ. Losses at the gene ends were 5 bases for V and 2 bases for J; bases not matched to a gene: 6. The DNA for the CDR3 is TGTGCCAGCAGCGAGACAGGGTTCGCTGGAAACACCATATATTTT. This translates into CASSETGFAGNTIYF.

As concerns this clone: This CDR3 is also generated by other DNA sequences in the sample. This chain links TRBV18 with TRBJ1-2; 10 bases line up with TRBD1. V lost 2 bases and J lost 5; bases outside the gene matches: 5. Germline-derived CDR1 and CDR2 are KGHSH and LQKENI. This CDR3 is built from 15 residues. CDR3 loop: CASSPSGQGGYGYTF. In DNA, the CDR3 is TGTGCCAGCTCACCAAGTGGACAGGGGGGGTATGGCTACACCTTC.

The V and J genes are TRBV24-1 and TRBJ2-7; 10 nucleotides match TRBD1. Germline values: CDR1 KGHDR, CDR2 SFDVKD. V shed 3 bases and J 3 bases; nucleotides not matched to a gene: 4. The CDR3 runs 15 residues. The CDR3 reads CATSDGTGAGYEQYF. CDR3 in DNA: TGTGCCACCAGTGATGGGACAGGGGCGGGCTACGAGCAGTACTTC.

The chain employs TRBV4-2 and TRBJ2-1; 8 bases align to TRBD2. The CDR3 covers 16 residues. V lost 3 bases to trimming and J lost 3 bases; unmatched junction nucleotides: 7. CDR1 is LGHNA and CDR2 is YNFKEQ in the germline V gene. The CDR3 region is CASSQGTGTSYNEQFF. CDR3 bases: TGTGCCAGCAGCCAGGGAACCGGGACTAGCTACAATGAGCAGTTCTTC.

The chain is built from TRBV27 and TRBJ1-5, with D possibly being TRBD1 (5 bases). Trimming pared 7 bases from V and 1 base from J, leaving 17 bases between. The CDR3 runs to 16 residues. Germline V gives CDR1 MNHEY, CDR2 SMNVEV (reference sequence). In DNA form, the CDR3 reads TGTGCCAGCACCCTAGGGTCCAGGGCGAGCAATCAGCCCCAGCATTTT. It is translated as CASTLGSRASNQPQHF.

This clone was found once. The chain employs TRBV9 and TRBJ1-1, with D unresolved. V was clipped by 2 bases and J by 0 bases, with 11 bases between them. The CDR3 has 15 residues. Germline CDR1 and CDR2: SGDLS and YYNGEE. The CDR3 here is CASSVTSEMNTEAFF. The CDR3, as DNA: TGTGCCAGCAGCGTGACGAGCGAGATGAACACTGAAGCTTTCTTT.

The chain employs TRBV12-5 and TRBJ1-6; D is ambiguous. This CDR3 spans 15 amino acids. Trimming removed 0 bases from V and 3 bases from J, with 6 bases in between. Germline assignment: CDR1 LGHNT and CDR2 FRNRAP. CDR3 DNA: TGTGCTAGTGGTTTGGTACCCGGCTATAATTCACCCCTCCACTTT. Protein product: CASGLVPGYNSPLHF.

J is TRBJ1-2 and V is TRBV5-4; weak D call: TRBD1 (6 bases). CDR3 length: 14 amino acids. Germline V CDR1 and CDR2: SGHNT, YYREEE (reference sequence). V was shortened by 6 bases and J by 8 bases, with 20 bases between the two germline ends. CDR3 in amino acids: CASTVDLPTGGYTF. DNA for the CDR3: TGTGCCAGCACCGTCGATCTCCCCACAGGGGGCTACACCTTC.

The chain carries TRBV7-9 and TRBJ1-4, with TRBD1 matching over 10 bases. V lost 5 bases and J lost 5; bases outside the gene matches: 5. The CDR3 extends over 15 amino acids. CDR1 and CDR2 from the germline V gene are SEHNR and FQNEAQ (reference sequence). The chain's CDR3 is CASSRRTGGNEKLFF. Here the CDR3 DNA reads TGTGCCAGCAGCCGACGGACAGGGGGGAATGAAAAACTGTTTTTT.

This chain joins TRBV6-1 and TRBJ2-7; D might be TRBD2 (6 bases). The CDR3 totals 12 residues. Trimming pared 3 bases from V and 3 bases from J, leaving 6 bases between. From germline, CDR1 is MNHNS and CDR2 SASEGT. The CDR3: CASSEGGYEQYF. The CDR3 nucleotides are TGTGCCAGCAGTGAGGGGGGCTACGAGCAGTACTTC.